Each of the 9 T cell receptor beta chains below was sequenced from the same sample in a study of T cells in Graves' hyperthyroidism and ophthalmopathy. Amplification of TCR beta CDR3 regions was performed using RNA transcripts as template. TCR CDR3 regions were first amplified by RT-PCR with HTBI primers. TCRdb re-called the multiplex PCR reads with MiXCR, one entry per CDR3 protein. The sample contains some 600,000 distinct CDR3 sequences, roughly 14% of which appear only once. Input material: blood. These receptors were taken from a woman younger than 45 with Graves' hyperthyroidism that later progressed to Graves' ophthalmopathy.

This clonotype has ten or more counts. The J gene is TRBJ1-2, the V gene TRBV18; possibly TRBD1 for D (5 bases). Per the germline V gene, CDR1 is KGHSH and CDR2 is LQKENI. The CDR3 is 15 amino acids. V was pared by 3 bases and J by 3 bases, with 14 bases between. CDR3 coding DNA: TGTGCCAGCTCACCTTCGGGGGGACTTGACTATGGCTACACCTTC. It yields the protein CASSPSGGLDYGYTF.

The CDR3 is CASSYDRLSNQPQHF. The CDR3 region has the DNA TGTGCCAGTAGTTACGACAGGCTTAGCAATCAGCCCCAGCATTTT. The chain carries TRBV19 and TRBJ1-5; TRBD1 is a possible D gene (6 bases). The V and J ends lost 5 bases and 0 bases respectively, with 11 bases between them. Germline V gives CDR1 LNHDA, CDR2 SQIVND (reference sequence). The CDR3 extends over 15 amino acids.

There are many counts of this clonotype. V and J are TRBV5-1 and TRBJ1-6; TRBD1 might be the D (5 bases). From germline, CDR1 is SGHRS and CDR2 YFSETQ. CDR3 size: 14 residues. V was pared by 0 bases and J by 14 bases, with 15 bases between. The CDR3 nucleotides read TGCGCCAGCAGCTTGGAGACAGCTACCCTAGCCCTCCACTTT. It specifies CASSLETATLALHF.

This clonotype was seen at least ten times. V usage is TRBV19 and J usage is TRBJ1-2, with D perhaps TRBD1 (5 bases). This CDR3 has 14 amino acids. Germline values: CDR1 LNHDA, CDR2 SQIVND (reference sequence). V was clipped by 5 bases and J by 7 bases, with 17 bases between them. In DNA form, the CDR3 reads TGTGCCAGTAGTGCCGAAGGGACTTTTAGTGGCTACACCTTC. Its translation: CASSAEGTFSGYTF. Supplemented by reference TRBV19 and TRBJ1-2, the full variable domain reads DGGITQSPKYLFRKEGQNVTLSCEQNLNHDAMYWYRQDPGQGLRLIYYSQIVNDFQKGDIAEGYSVSREKKESFPLTVTSAQKNPTAFYLCASSAEGTFSGYTFGSGTRLTVV.

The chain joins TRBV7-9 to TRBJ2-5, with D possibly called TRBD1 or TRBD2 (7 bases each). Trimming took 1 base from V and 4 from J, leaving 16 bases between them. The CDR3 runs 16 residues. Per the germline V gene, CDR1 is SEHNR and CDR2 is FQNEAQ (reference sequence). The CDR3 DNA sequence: TGTGCCAGCAGCTTAGTAAAAGGGGGCGGGAGAGAGACCCAGTACTTC. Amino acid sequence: CASSLVKGGGRETQYF. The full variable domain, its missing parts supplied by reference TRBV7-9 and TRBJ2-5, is DTGVSQNPRHKITKRGQNVTFRCDPISEHNRLYWYRQTLGQGPEFLTYFQNEAQLEKSRLLSDRFSAERPKGSFSTLEIQRTEQGDSAMYLCASSLVKGGGRETQYFGPGTRLLVL.

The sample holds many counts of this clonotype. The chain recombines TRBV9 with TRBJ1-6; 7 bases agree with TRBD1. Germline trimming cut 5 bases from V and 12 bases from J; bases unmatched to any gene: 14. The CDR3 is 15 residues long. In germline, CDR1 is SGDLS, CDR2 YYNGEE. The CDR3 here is CASSASRGQAGPLHF. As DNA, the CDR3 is TGTGCCAGCAGTGCCAGCCGAGGACAGGCGGGACCCCTCCACTTT.

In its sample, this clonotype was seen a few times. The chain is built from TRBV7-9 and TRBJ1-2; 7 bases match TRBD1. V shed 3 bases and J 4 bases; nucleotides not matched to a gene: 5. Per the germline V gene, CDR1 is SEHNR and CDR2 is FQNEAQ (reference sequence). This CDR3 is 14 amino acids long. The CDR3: CASSLTDRFYGYTF. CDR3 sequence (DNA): TGTGCCAGCAGCTTGACGGACAGGTTCTATGGCTACACCTTC.

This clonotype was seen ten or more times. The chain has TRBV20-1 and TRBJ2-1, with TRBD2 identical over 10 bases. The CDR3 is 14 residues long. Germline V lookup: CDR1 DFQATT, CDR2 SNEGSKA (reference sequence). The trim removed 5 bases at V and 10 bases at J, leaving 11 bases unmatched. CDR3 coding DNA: TGCAGTGCTTCTCTAGCGGGGGTGGCGGTGGAGCAGTTCTTC. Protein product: CSASLAGVAVEQFF.

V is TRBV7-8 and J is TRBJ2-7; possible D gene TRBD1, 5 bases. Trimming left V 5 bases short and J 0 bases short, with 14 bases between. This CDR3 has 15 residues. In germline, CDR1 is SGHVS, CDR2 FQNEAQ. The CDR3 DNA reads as TGTGCCAGCAGCGCAACAGGTCGTAACTCCTACGAGCAGTACTTC. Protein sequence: CASSATGRNSYEQYF.